What follows are 16 T cell receptor beta chains derived from one specimen sequenced in a study of shared clonotypes between healthy human individuals. This table comes from immunoSEQ multiplex PCR, and its TCRdb copy is limited to in-frame clones, with some not included. The sample lists roughly 2.5 million clones, 90% to 95% occurring once. The specimen was naive CD4+ T cells sorted from blood. This sample's subset: CD45RA+ positively selected. The source is a man between 18 and 35 years old in good health.

This sequence joins TRBV2 and TRBJ2-3; TRBD2 matches at 12 bases. The CDR3 is 15 residues long. Germline-derived CDR1 and CDR2 are SNHLY and FYNNEI. J was trimmed by 6 bases and V by 8 bases; bases with no gene match: 9. The CDR3 nucleotides are TGTGCCAGCGGGTACCTAGCGGGAGGGCCGGATACGCAGTATTTT. It encodes CASGYLAGGPDTQYF. The entire variable domain, with the rest obtained from reference TRBV2 and TRBJ2-3, is as follows: EPEVTQTPSHQVTQMGQEVILRCVPISNHLYFYWYRQILGQKVEFLVSFYNNEISEKSEIFDDQFSVERPDGSNFTLKIRSTKLEDSAMYFCASGYLAGGPDTQYFGPGTRLTVL.

The chain employs TRBV6-1 and TRBJ2-1, with D unclear. Germline V gene data show CDR1 as MNHNS and CDR2 as SASEGT. The CDR3 is 14 residues long. V was pared by 7 bases and J by 6 bases, with 16 bases between. Here the CDR3 DNA reads TGTGCCAGCATCAGAAGCCCCCCCATCAATGAGCAGTTCTTC. It translates to CASIRSPPINEQFF.

The rearrangement uses TRBV5-1 and TRBJ1-6, with 7 nucleotides matching TRBD1. The V gene end was trimmed by 3 bases and the J gene end by 3 bases; junction bases not matched to a gene: 6. Germline values: CDR1 SGHRS, CDR2 YFSETQ. The CDR3 has 16 amino acids. The CDR3, as DNA: TGCGCCAGCAGCTCCCTGACAGGGCGCTATAATTCACCCCTCCACTTT. The encoded protein is CASSSLTGRYNSPLHF.

The chain combines TRBV11-3 with TRBJ2-7; D not certain. The CDR3 covers 11 residues. The germline CDR1 and CDR2 sequences are SGHNT and YENEEA. Trimming removed 4 bases from V and 6 bases from J, with 7 bases in between. The CDR3 bases are TGTGCCAGCAGCTCGCTGGCCGAGCAGTACTTC. Protein product: CASSSLAEQYF.

V usage is TRBV19 and J usage is TRBJ2-7, with 7 nucleotides matching TRBD2. The trim removed 5 bases at V and 1 base at J, leaving 5 bases unmatched. CDR1 LNHDA and CDR2 SQIVND come from the germline V gene (reference sequence). The CDR3 is 14 residues long. This chain's CDR3 is CASSLASGSYEQYF. CDR3 DNA: TGTGCCAGTAGTCTGGCTAGCGGTTCCTACGAGCAGTACTTC.

This chain uses TRBV30 with TRBJ1-1, with D unresolved. The CDR3 consists of 12 residues. Germline values: CDR1 GTSNPN, CDR2 SVGIG (reference sequence). The germline V and J ends were trimmed by 4 bases and 2 bases, with 8 bases remaining between them. The CDR3 region has the DNA TGTGCCTGGACGGTGGGAAACACTGAAGCTTTCTTT. This codes for CAWTVGNTEAFF.

The chain has TRBV21-1 and TRBJ2-2; TRBD1 reflects the table's D call only, with no check against the DNA. TRBV21-1 is a listed pseudogene. The CDR3 is 15 amino acids. The CDR3 DNA follows: TGTGCCAGCAGCTCGTGGCAGACATACACCGGGGAGCTGTTTTTT. Translated: CASSSWQTYTGELFF.

The sample holds a few counts of this clone. The chain recombines TRBV19 with TRBJ1-4, with unresolved D. Germline CDR1 is LNHDA and CDR2 is SQIVND (reference sequence). This CDR3 region has 14 residues. V lost 6 bases, J lost 7 bases, and 15 bases lay in between. CDR3 sequence: CASRSPTHSEKLFF. CDR3 coding DNA: TGTGCCAGTAGAAGCCCGACCCACAGTGAAAAACTGTTTTTT. Full variable domain (outside the CDR3, taken from reference TRBV19 and TRBJ1-4): DGGITQSPKYLFRKEGQNVTLSCEQNLNHDAMYWYRQDPGQGLRLIYYSQIVNDFQKGDIAEGYSVSREKKESFPLTVTSAQKNPTAFYLCASRSPTHSEKLFFGSGTQLSVL.

The CDR3 spells CASGGQGGTEAFF. CDR3 sequence (DNA): TGTGCCAGCGGGGGACAGGGGGGCACTGAAGCTTTCTTT. The chain combines TRBV2 with TRBJ1-1, with 11 bases aligning to TRBD1. CDR3 size: 13 residues. V was clipped by 8 bases and J by 4 bases; unmatched bases: 3. Per germline, CDR1 SNHLY and CDR2 FYNNEI.

The chain combines TRBV11-2 with TRBJ2-5; 7 nucleotides align to TRBD1. The CDR3 loop spans 14 amino acids. Germline V gives CDR1 SGHAT, CDR2 FQNNGV. V gave up 5 bases and J gave up 5 bases; unmatched junction bases: 8. The CDR3 nucleotides read TGTGCCAGCAGCGTACAGGGGAAGTTGGAGACCCAGTACTTC. This gives the protein CASSVQGKLETQYF. The entire variable domain, with the rest obtained from reference TRBV11-2 and TRBJ2-5, is as follows: EAGVAQSPRYKIIEKRQSVAFWCNPISGHATLYWYQQILGQGPKLLIQFQNNGVVDDSQLPKDRFSAERLKGVDSTLKIQPAKLEDSAVYLCASSVQGKLETQYFGPGTRLLVL.

This clone has just a few counts. This chain joins TRBV6-5 and TRBJ2-7; D is perhaps TRBD1 (6 bases). This CDR3 spans 16 amino acids. Germline V gene lookup returns CDR1 MNHEY and CDR2 SVGAGI. Trimming left V 0 bases short and J 1 base short, with 13 bases between. CDR3 sequence (DNA): TGTGCCAGCAGTTACTCTCTTCTCAGGGGATCCTACGAGCAGTACTTC. Its protein is CASSYSLLRGSYEQYF.

This sequence joins TRBV14 and TRBJ2-3, with 11 bases fitting TRBD2. This CDR3 is built from 18 residues. V dropped 0 bases and J dropped 2; count of bases not matched to a gene: 7. Looked up from germline, CDR1 is SGHDN and CDR2 is FVKESK. The CDR3 loop is CASSQDRTSGGYTDTQYF. The CDR3, as DNA: TGTGCCAGCAGCCAAGATAGAACTAGCGGGGGATACACAGATACGCAGTATTTT.

The chain links TRBV19 to TRBJ2-3; TRBD2 might be the D (6 bases). The CDR3 contains 15 residues. Trimming took 6 bases from V and 4 from J, leaving 17 bases between them. Germline values: CDR1 LNHDA, CDR2 SQIVND (reference sequence). The CDR3 sequence: CASRQAGTGSDTQYF. The DNA for the CDR3 is TGTGCCAGTAGACAAGCGGGCACGGGCTCAGATACGCAGTATTTT.

The chain recombines TRBV29-1 with TRBJ2-5; 16 positions match TRBD2. The length of the CDR3 is 16 residues. Germline CDR1 and CDR2: SQVTM and ANQGSEA. Trimming at V came to 4 bases and at J to 3 bases, leaving 5 bases not matched to a gene. The CDR3 sequence: CSVVQGLAGGKETQYF. As DNA, the CDR3 is TGCAGCGTTGTGCAGGGACTAGCGGGAGGGAAAGAGACCCAGTACTTC. The whole variable domain, remainder taken from reference TRBV29-1 and TRBJ2-5, is SAVISQKPSRDICQRGTSLTIQCQVDSQVTMMFWYRQQPGQSLTLIATANQGSEATYESGFVIDKFPISRPNLTFSTLTVSNMSPEDSSIYLCSVVQGLAGGKETQYFGPGTRLLVL.

The rearrangement uses TRBV5-1 and TRBJ2-5; TRBD1 or TRBD2 may be the D gene (5 bases each). Germline V lookup: CDR1 SGHRS, CDR2 YFSETQ. The CDR3 contains 14 residues. Trimming shortened V by 2 bases and J by 4 bases, and 12 bases separated the two germline ends. The CDR3 here is CASSFQGEGETQYF. Written as DNA, the CDR3 is TGCGCCAGCAGCTTCCAGGGTGAGGGAGAGACCCAGTACTTC.

V is TRBV6-1 and J is TRBJ1-2; D gene unclear. The CDR3 has 14 amino acids. Trimming stripped 6 bases from V and 3 bases from J, with 14 bases between. CDR1 MNHNS and CDR2 SASEGT come from the germline V gene. The CDR3 coding sequence is TGTGCCAGCAGAAGGAGCACCGGCGACTATGGCTACACCTTC. Protein product: CASRRSTGDYGYTF.